The entry that follows covers one TCR beta chain sequence. The data derive from a study of T cell changes during pregnancy in multiple sclerosis. TCRdb keeps only in-frame clones here, not all; method: immunoSEQ multiplex PCR. In the table there are roughly 100,000 clones, around nine tenths of which are singletons. This TCR was recovered from a female donor with multiple sclerosis, enrolled in a pregnancy study. The sample consisted of peripheral blood, taken after pregnancy.

The CDR3 sequence is CASSIRTGNQPQHF. In DNA, the CDR3 is TGTGCCAGTAGTATCCGGACAGGGAATCAGCCCCAGCATTTT. This chain joins TRBV19 and TRBJ1-5; the match to TRBD1 covers 8 bases. J lost 4 bases, V lost 3 bases, and 2 bases had no gene match. The CDR3 is 14 amino acids. Germline-derived CDR1 and CDR2 are LNHDA and SQIVND (reference sequence).